A selection of T cell receptor beta chains follows, all from one sample in a study of blood T cell repertoires in COVID-19. Using immunoSEQ multiplex PCR, the repertoire was profiled, and TCRdb retains in-frame clones only, with some absent. The sample shows about 270,000 clones, 85% to 90% of them seen only once. The specimen was PBMCs or T cells enriched from blood (not recorded which). These receptors all come from a woman between 18 and 30 years old who had recovered from COVID-19. Each CDR3 is given with its conserved first and last residue. The D gene is left open where the match is weak. Part of the rows lack a size; the others show once, few, many or a class for expanded clones.

v_gene,abundance,j_gene,d_gene,CDR3nt,CDR3aa
TRBV19,-,TRBJ1-3,-,TGTGCCAGTAGTAGCTACAGTAACTCTGGAAACACCATATATTTT,CASSSYSNSGNTIYF
TRBV18,-,TRBJ2-5,TRBD2,TGTGCCAGCTCACAGCGACCCGGGACTAGAGATCAAGAGACCCAGTACTTC,CASSQRPGTRDQETQYF
TRBV9,-,TRBJ2-3,-,TGTGCCAGCAGCGTAGGTGGACTAAATCATCTCACAGATACGCAGTATTTT,CASSVGGLNHLTDTQYF
TRBV5-1,-,TRBJ1-4,TRBD1,TGCGCCAGCAGTTATCACCCGGGACAGAGTAATGAAAAACTGTTTTTT,CASSYHPGQSNEKLFF
TRBV28,-,TRBJ1-2,-,TGTGCCAGCAGCGGCGCACCCCAGGGAGGGGGCTATGGCTACACCTTC,CASSGAPQGGGYGYTF
TRBV13,-,TRBJ2-7,-,TGTGCCAGCAGCCCGAACGGGGTCGAGCAGTACTTC,CASSPNGVEQYF
TRBV27,few,TRBJ1-5,TRBD1,TGTGCCAGCAGTTTAAAGGACAGGGAACGCAATCAGCCCCAGCATTTT,CASSLKDRERNQPQHF
TRBV19,-,TRBJ1-5,-,TGTGCCAGTAGTATAAGGGAGCTAAATCAGCCCCAGCATTTT,CASSIRELNQPQHF
TRBV19,-,TRBJ2-4,TRBD2,TGTGCCAGTAGTGCTCCTAGCGGGGGCCACCCAGCCAAAAACATTCAGTACTTC,CASSAPSGGHPAKNIQYF
TRBV15,-,TRBJ1-2,-,TGTGCCACCAGCCGTAGCGGAGGGAGTAACTATGGCTACACCTTC,CATSRSGGSNYGYTF
TRBV7-6,-,TRBJ2-7,TRBD2,TGTGCCAGCAGCTCCCACCCTAATAGCGGGGACCCTCTGGAGCAGTACTTC,CASSSHPNSGDPLEQYF
TRBV29-1,-,TRBJ1-5,-,TGCAGCGTTGCTGGGGCTGACAATCAGCCCCAGCATTTT,CSVAGADNQPQHF
TRBV4-1,-,TRBJ1-1,TRBD1,TGCGCCAGCAGCCAACCCGGGACAGCTTACACTGAAGCTTTCTTT,CASSQPGTAYTEAFF
TRBV10-3,-,TRBJ1-1,-,TGTGCCCTCAGAACCAACGCGGGCACTGAAGCTTTCTTT,CALRTNAGTEAFF
TRBV19,-,TRBJ2-1,TRBD1,TGTGCCAGTAGTATGTCAGGGGGCACTTTCTCCTACAATGAGCAGTTCTTC,CASSMSGGTFSYNEQFF
TRBV20-1,-,TRBJ1-6,-,TGCAGTGCTAGTTTACAGATTAATTCACCCCTCCACTTT,CSASLQINSPLHF
TRBV5-1,-,TRBJ2-3,-,TGCGCCAGCAGCTTGGGCGGGGCTATAGACACAGATACGCAGTATTTT,CASSLGGAIDTDTQYF
TRBV29-1,-,TRBJ1-4,TRBD1,TGCAGCGCCATGGGACAGGGTAATGAAAAACTGTTTTTT,CSAMGQGNEKLFF